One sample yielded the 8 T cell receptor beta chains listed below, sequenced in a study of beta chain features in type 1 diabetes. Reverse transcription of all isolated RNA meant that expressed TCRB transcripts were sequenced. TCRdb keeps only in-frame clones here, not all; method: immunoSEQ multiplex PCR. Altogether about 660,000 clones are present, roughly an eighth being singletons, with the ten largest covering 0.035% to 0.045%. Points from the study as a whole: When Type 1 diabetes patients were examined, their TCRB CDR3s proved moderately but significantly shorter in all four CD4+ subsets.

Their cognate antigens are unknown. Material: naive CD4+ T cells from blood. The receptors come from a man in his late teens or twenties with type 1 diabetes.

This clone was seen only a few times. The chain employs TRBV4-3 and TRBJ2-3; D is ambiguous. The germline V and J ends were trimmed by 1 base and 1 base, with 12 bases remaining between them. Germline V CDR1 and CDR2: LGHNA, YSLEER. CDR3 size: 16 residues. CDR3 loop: CASSQGTIRGTDTQYF. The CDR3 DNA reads TGCGCCAGCAGCCAAGGTACGATACGCGGCACAGATACGCAGTATTTT.

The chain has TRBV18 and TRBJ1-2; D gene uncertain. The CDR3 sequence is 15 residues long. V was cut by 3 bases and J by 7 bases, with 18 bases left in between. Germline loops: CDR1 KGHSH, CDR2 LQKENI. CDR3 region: CASSPTPGQNAGYTF. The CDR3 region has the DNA TGTGCCAGCTCACCTACCCCCGGGCAGAACGCTGGCTACACCTTC.

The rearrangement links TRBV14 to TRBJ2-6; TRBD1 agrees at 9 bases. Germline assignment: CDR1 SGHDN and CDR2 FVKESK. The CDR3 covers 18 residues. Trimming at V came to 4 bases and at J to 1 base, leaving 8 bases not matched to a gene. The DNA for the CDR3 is TGTGCCAGCAGCCGGACAGGACAGGGGAGGTCTGGGGCCAACGTCCTGACTTTC. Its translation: CASSRTGQGRSGANVLTF. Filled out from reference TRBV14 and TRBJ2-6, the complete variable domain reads EAGVTQFPSHSVIEKGQTVTLRCDPISGHDNLYWYRRVMGKEIKFLLHFVKESKQDESGMPNNRFLAERTGGTYSTLKVQPAELEDSGVYFCASSRTGQGRSGANVLTFGAGSRLTVL.

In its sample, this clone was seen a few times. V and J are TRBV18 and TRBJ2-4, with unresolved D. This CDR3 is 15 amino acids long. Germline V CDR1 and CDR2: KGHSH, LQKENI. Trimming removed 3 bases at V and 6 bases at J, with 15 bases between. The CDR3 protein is CASSPPGPSPNIQYF. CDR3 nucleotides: TGTGCCAGCTCACCTCCGGGCCCAAGCCCAAACATTCAGTACTTC.

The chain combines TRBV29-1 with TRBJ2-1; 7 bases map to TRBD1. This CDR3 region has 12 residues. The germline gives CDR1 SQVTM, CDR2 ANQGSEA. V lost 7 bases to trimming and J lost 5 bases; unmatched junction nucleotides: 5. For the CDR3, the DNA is TGCAGCGCAGGGGGTTGGGACAATGAGCAGTTCTTC. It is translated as CSAGGWDNEQFF.

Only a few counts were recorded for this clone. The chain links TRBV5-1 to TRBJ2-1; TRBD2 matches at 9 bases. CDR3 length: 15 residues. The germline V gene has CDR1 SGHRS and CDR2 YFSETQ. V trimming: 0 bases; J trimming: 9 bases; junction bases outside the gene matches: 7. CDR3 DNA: TGCGCCAGCAGCTTGGCCGAGCGGGAGGCACGTGAGCAGTTCTTC. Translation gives CASSLAEREAREQFF.

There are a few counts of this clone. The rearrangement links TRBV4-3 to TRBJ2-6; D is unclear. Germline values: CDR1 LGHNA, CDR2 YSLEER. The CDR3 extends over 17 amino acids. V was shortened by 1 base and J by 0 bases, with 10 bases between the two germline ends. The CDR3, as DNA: TGCGCCAGCAGCCAAGTAGTCAGGAGCTCTGGGGCCAACGTCCTGACTTTC. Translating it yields CASSQVVRSSGANVLTF.

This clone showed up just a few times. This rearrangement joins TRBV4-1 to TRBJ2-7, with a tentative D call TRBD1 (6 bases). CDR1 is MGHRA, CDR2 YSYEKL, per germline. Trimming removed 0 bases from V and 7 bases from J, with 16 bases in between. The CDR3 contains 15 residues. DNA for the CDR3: TGCGCCAGCAGCCAAGAGGACAGATCATTGGGGGAGCAGTACTTC. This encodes CASSQEDRSLGEQYF.